A single sample gave rise to the 8 T cell receptor beta chains below, sequenced in a study of blood T cell repertoires in COVID-19. Using immunoSEQ multiplex PCR, the repertoire was profiled, and TCRdb retains in-frame clones only, with some absent. The table lists about 260,000 clones, about 85% of them singletons. Sequencing input: peripheral blood. The receptor set was obtained from a man aged 55 to 70 who had recovered from COVID-19.

This chain uses TRBV18 with TRBJ2-5, with 11 bases that match TRBD2. V lost 6 bases, J lost 7 bases, and 10 bases stayed unmatched. Germline CDR1 KGHSH, CDR2 LQKENI. This CDR3 has 15 residues. In DNA, the CDR3 is TGTGCCAGCTCGACCACTACTAGCGGGGGCGGGACCCAGTACTTC. Translation gives CASSTTTSGGGTQYF.

The V gene is TRBV10-3, the J gene TRBJ2-7; a possible D gene is TRBD2 (5 bases). Germline CDR1 reads ENHRY; CDR2 reads SYGVKD. V was trimmed by 5 bases and J by 4 bases, leaving 15 bases between them. The CDR3 runs 14 residues. The CDR3 loop reads CAISRLSTGYEQYF. The CDR3 DNA reads TGTGCCATCAGTCGGTTGTCAACGGGATACGAGCAGTACTTC.

In this sample, this clone turned up once. The chain has TRBV15 and TRBJ1-4; D not certain. V lost 6 bases to trimming and J lost 8 bases, with 22 bases between them. This CDR3 region has 16 residues. The germline CDR1 and CDR2 sequences are LNHNV and YYDKDF (reference sequence). CDR3 in amino acids: CATSPDSDNEREKLFF. For the CDR3, the DNA is TGTGCCACCAGTCCGGATTCAGACAACGAGCGGGAAAAACTGTTTTTT.

The J gene is TRBJ2-3, the V gene TRBV2; 8 nucleotides agree with TRBD2. V trimming: 6 bases; J trimming: 0 bases; junction bases outside the gene matches: 14. The CDR3 is 18 amino acids. Germline lookup yields CDR1 SNHLY and CDR2 FYNNEI. CDR3 amino acids: CASRTPTSGGASTDTQYF. The DNA of the CDR3 is TGTGCCAGCAGAACACCTACTAGCGGTGGGGCTAGCACAGATACGCAGTATTTT.

This sequence joins TRBV5-4 and TRBJ2-3, with D perhaps TRBD1 (5 bases). Trimming stripped 0 bases from V and 1 base from J, with 9 bases between. Germline CDR1 reads SGHNT; CDR2 reads YYREEE (reference sequence). This CDR3 region has 15 residues. For the CDR3, the DNA is TGTGCCAGCAGCTTGGGTGGGGCGGGCACAGATACGCAGTATTTT. This translates into CASSLGGAGTDTQYF.

The gene calls are TRBV18 and TRBJ2-7; D possibly corresponds to TRBD2 (7 bases). V was shortened by 6 bases and J by 6 bases, with 18 bases between the two germline ends. The CDR3 is 14 residues long. Germline CDR1 is KGHSH and CDR2 is LQKENI. This CDR3 is CASSLDSERGEQYF. The CDR3 DNA sequence: TGTGCCAGCTCGCTGGACAGCGAGCGGGGCGAGCAGTACTTC. Together with reference TRBV18 and TRBJ2-7, the CDR3 gives the full variable domain: NAGVMQNPRHLVRRRGQEARLRCSPMKGHSHVYWYRQLPEEGLKFMVYLQKENIIDESGMPKERFSAEFPKEGPSILRIQQVVRGDSAAYFCASSLDSERGEQYFGPGTRLTVT.

The chain employs TRBV5-1 and TRBJ1-2; D not certain. The CDR3 has 15 amino acids. In germline, CDR1 is SGHRS, CDR2 YFSETQ. Trimming took off 5 bases at V and 2 bases at J, with 16 bases between the two ends. CDR3 amino acids: CASRLTAESNYGYTF. CDR3 bases: TGCGCCAGCAGGCTTACAGCAGAATCAAACTATGGCTACACCTTC.

CDR3 region: CASSVSGGNQPQHF. The CDR3 nucleotides read TGTGCCAGCAGCGTTTCGGGGGGCAATCAGCCCCAGCATTTT. This rearrangement joins TRBV9 to TRBJ1-5; possibly TRBD1 for D (5 bases). V was clipped by 2 bases and J by 2 bases, with 8 bases between them. Germline V CDR1 and CDR2: SGDLS, YYNGEE. The CDR3 sequence is 14 residues long.